This TCR beta chain comes out of a study of control samples from healthy donors and cancer patients. J was trimmed by 4 bases and V by 6 bases; bases with no gene match: 9. Germline CDR1 and CDR2: MNHEY and SMNVEV (reference sequence). The CDR3 is 15 residues long. Produced via immunoSEQ multiplex PCR; TCRdb's table is partial and in-frame only. The sample holds 160,000 or so clones, approximately 90% seen once. The rearrangement uses TRBV27 and TRBJ1-2, with 9 bases matching TRBD1. The sequenced sample was blood. This clonotype originated in a woman aged 25 to 39 in good health. The CDR3 sequence is CASSQLGQGLYGYTF. The CDR3 DNA sequence: TGTGCCAGCAGCCAGTTGGGACAGGGACTCTATGGCTACACCTTC.